These T cell receptor beta chains were read from a single sample in a study of metastatic and nonmetastatic thyroid tumors. TCRdb re-clonotyped the PCR reads via MiXCR. Among about 60,000 clones listed, roughly 17% were seen once. The sequenced sample consisted of blood. Source of these receptors: a male donor with papillary thyroid cancer or a benign thyroid nodule (not recorded which). Some clones in this sample may be carry-over from other donors' samples. Both conserved end residues are part of each CDR3. The order of the fields is V gene, J gene, D gene, clone size, CDR3 protein, CDR3 DNA. A D gene is named only where the DNA matches it firmly. Clone size, where shown, is once, few, many, or a class for clones that have expanded.

v_call: TRBV13; j_call: TRBJ2-3; d_call: .; clone_size: many; cdr3_aa: CASSPTGVGQIGTDTQYF; cdr3_nt: TGTGCCAGCAGCCCAACAGGTGTCGGACAGATCGGCACAGATACGCAGTATTTT
v_call: TRBV7-2; j_call: TRBJ1-3; d_call: .; clone_size: few; cdr3_aa: CASSLSGNTIYF; cdr3_nt: TGTGCCAGCAGCCTCTCTGGAAACACCATATATTTT
v_call: TRBV11-2; j_call: TRBJ1-1; d_call: TRBD1; clone_size: many; cdr3_aa: CASSPFGQGAYTEAFF; cdr3_nt: TGTGCCAGCAGCCCGTTTGGGCAGGGGGCTTACACTGAAGCTTTCTTT
v_call: TRBV20-1; j_call: TRBJ2-1; d_call: .; clone_size: .; cdr3_aa: CSARSPDSYNEQFF; cdr3_nt: TGCAGTGCTAGATCCCCAGACTCGTACAATGAGCAGTTCTTC
v_call: TRBV10-1; j_call: TRBJ2-7; d_call: TRBD1; clone_size: many; cdr3_aa: CASSDSFGQGYEQYF; cdr3_nt: TGCGCCAGCAGTGATTCCTTCGGACAGGGCTACGAGCAGTACTTC
v_call: TRBV6-1; j_call: TRBJ2-3; d_call: .; clone_size: many; cdr3_aa: CASSDFTLEDTQYF; cdr3_nt: TGTGCCAGCAGTGACTTCACCTTGGAAGATACGCAGTATTTT
v_call: TRBV18; j_call: TRBJ2-3; d_call: .; clone_size: many; cdr3_aa: CASSRGDLGDTQYF; cdr3_nt: TGTGCCAGCTCCCGCGGGGACCTAGGGGATACGCAGTATTTT
v_call: TRBV7-9; j_call: TRBJ2-5; d_call: .; clone_size: once; cdr3_aa: CASSPTIVETQYF; cdr3_nt: TGTGCCAGCAGCCCCACTATTGTGGAGACCCAGTACTTC
v_call: TRBV29-1; j_call: TRBJ2-6; d_call: .; clone_size: many; cdr3_aa: CSVASSGANVLTF; cdr3_nt: TGCAGCGTTGCCAGCTCTGGGGCCAACGTCCTGACTTTC
v_call: TRBV14; j_call: TRBJ2-2; d_call: .; clone_size: many; cdr3_aa: CASSLLRGTGELFF; cdr3_nt: TGTGCCAGCAGCCTACTGAGGGGGACCGGGGAGCTGTTTTTT
v_call: TRBV6-4; j_call: TRBJ2-6; d_call: .; clone_size: many; cdr3_aa: CASSPEGSGANVLTF; cdr3_nt: TGTGCCAGCAGCCCCGAGGGATCTGGGGCCAACGTCCTGACTTTC
v_call: TRBV6-2/TRBV6-3; j_call: TRBJ1-4; d_call: TRBD1; clone_size: few; cdr3_aa: CASIYGTGVEKLFF; cdr3_nt: TGTGCCAGCATTTACGGGACAGGGGTCGAAAAACTGTTTTTT
v_call: TRBV4-3; j_call: TRBJ1-5; d_call: .; clone_size: many; cdr3_aa: CASSQDFGGDQPRHF; cdr3_nt: TGCGCCAGCAGCCAAGATTTCGGGGGGGATCAGCCCCGGCATTTT
v_call: TRBV7-8; j_call: TRBJ2-7; d_call: .; clone_size: .; cdr3_aa: CASSFAQSSYEQYF; cdr3_nt: TGTGCCAGCAGCTTTGCCCAAAGCTCCTACGAGCAGTACTTC
v_call: TRBV20-1; j_call: TRBJ2-7; d_call: TRBD2; clone_size: .; cdr3_aa: CSARAGLAPYEQYF; cdr3_nt: TGCAGTGCTAGAGCTGGACTAGCGCCCTACGAGCAGTACTTC
v_call: TRBV7-9; j_call: TRBJ1-2; d_call: .; clone_size: many; cdr3_aa: CASSPSSYGYTF; cdr3_nt: TGTGCCAGCAGCCCATCGTCCTACGGCTACACCTTC
v_call: TRBV6-5; j_call: TRBJ2-7; d_call: .; clone_size: many; cdr3_aa: CASSYSGNRNEQYF; cdr3_nt: TGTGCCAGCAGTTACTCGGGCAACAGAAACGAGCAGTACTTC
v_call: TRBV27; j_call: TRBJ1-2; d_call: TRBD1; clone_size: many; cdr3_aa: CASSYGQGDGYTF; cdr3_nt: TGTGCCAGCAGCTACGGGCAGGGGGATGGCTACACCTTC
v_call: TRBV7-9; j_call: TRBJ1-4; d_call: TRBD1; clone_size: .; cdr3_aa: CASSTQGGNEKLFF; cdr3_nt: TGTGCCAGCAGCACTCAGGGGGGTAATGAAAAACTGTTTTTT
v_call: TRBV30; j_call: TRBJ1-6; d_call: .; clone_size: .; cdr3_aa: CAHQLDSYETSPLHF; cdr3_nt: TGTGCCCACCAACTGGACAGCTACGAGACCTCGCCCCTCCACTTT
v_call: TRBV4-1; j_call: TRBJ2-7; d_call: TRBD1; clone_size: many; cdr3_aa: CASSQVGGQVDEQYF; cdr3_nt: TGCGCCAGCAGCCAAGTAGGGGGACAGGTGGACGAGCAGTACTTC
v_call: TRBV4-2; j_call: TRBJ1-2; d_call: .; clone_size: .; cdr3_aa: CASSPLGQIANYGYTF; cdr3_nt: TGTGCCAGCAGCCCTTTAGGTCAGATAGCTAACTATGGCTACACCTTC
v_call: TRBV5-1; j_call: TRBJ2-3; d_call: TRBD2; clone_size: .; cdr3_aa: CASSYRGVAATYFKDTQYF; cdr3_nt: TGCGCCAGCAGTTACCGGGGGGTAGCGGCAACCTACTTTAAAGATACGCAGTATTTT
v_call: TRBV6-1; j_call: TRBJ2-7; d_call: .; clone_size: many; cdr3_aa: CASIGTTSEQYF; cdr3_nt: TGTGCCAGCATCGGGACAACGAGCGAGCAGTACTTC
v_call: TRBV6-1; j_call: TRBJ1-2; d_call: .; clone_size: many; cdr3_aa: CASSEGGGHGRRYGYTF; cdr3_nt: TGTGCCAGCAGTGAAGGGGGGGGACACGGCCGAAGATATGGCTACACCTTC
v_call: TRBV7-3; j_call: TRBJ2-2; d_call: .; clone_size: many; cdr3_aa: CASSLAANTGELFF; cdr3_nt: TGTGCCAGCAGCTTGGCAGCGAACACCGGGGAGCTGTTTTTT
v_call: TRBV7-9; j_call: TRBJ2-3; d_call: .; clone_size: many; cdr3_aa: CASSPPERLAFTQYF; cdr3_nt: TGTGCCAGCAGCCCCCCGGAACGTTTGGCGTTTACGCAGTATTTT
v_call: TRBV12-3/TRBV12-4; j_call: TRBJ2-1; d_call: .; clone_size: many; cdr3_aa: CASSLPGNEQFF; cdr3_nt: TGTGCCAGCAGTTTGCCAGGGAATGAGCAGTTCTTC
v_call: TRBV30; j_call: TRBJ1-5; d_call: TRBD1; clone_size: many; cdr3_aa: CAWSVRDRQNQPQHF; cdr3_nt: TGTGCCTGGAGTGTACGGGACAGACAGAATCAGCCCCAGCATTTT
v_call: TRBV11-2; j_call: TRBJ2-2; d_call: .; clone_size: many; cdr3_aa: CASSFPGADTGELFF; cdr3_nt: TGTGCCAGCAGCTTCCCAGGGGCAGACACCGGGGAGCTGTTTTTT
v_call: TRBV27; j_call: TRBJ2-7; d_call: TRBD2; clone_size: .; cdr3_aa: CASSRTSASYEQYF; cdr3_nt: TGTGCCAGCAGTCGGACTAGCGCCAGCTACGAGCAGTACTTC
v_call: TRBV2; j_call: TRBJ1-2; d_call: .; clone_size: few; cdr3_aa: CASSEVIYTF; cdr3_nt: TGTGCCAGCAGTGAAGTGATCTACACCTTC
v_call: TRBV28; j_call: TRBJ2-5; d_call: TRBD2; clone_size: few; cdr3_aa: CGSIERLAGQETQYF; cdr3_nt: TGTGGCAGCATCGAAAGACTAGCGGGACAAGAGACCCAGTACTTC
v_call: TRBV24-1; j_call: TRBJ2-5; d_call: .; clone_size: many; cdr3_aa: CATSDTPFQETQYF; cdr3_nt: TGTGCCACCAGTGATACCCCGTTCCAAGAGACCCAGTACTTC
v_call: TRBV7-2; j_call: TRBJ2-5; d_call: TRBD2; clone_size: many; cdr3_aa: CASSLFGGREETQYF; cdr3_nt: TGTGCCAGCAGCTTATTCGGCGGGAGGGAAGAGACCCAGTACTTC
v_call: TRBV18; j_call: TRBJ1-2; d_call: .; clone_size: once; cdr3_aa: CASSLTSDYGYTF; cdr3_nt: TGTGCCAGCTCACTCACATCCGACTATGGCTACACCTTC
v_call: TRBV30; j_call: TRBJ1-1; d_call: .; clone_size: many; cdr3_aa: CAWSVLGWDTEAFF; cdr3_nt: TGTGCCTGGAGTGTACTAGGGTGGGACACTGAAGCTTTCTTT
v_call: TRBV5-6; j_call: TRBJ1-5; d_call: TRBD1; clone_size: .; cdr3_aa: CASSSAGQGNQPQHF; cdr3_nt: TGTGCCAGCAGCTCAGCGGGACAGGGCAATCAGCCCCAGCATTTT
v_call: TRBV9; j_call: TRBJ2-3; d_call: .; clone_size: many; cdr3_aa: CASSVVGASDTQYF; cdr3_nt: TGTGCCAGCAGCGTAGTCGGGGCCAGCGATACGCAGTATTTT
v_call: TRBV29-1; j_call: TRBJ2-5; d_call: .; clone_size: many; cdr3_aa: CSVVPLKETQYF; cdr3_nt: TGCAGCGTTGTCCCACTGAAAGAGACCCAGTACTTC
v_call: TRBV5-4; j_call: TRBJ1-4; d_call: TRBD1; clone_size: .; cdr3_aa: CASSLRTGANEKLFF; cdr3_nt: TGTGCCAGCAGCTTACGGACAGGGGCTAATGAAAAACTGTTTTTT
v_call: TRBV11-1; j_call: TRBJ2-3; d_call: .; clone_size: many; cdr3_aa: CASSSPLAEYTDTQCF; cdr3_nt: TGTGCCAGCAGCTCACCCTTAGCGGAGTACACAGATACGCAGTGTTTT
v_call: TRBV20-1; j_call: TRBJ2-7; d_call: TRBD1; clone_size: many; cdr3_aa: CSADRDSEPYEQYF; cdr3_nt: TGCAGTGCTGACCGGGACAGCGAGCCTTACGAGCAGTACTTC
v_call: TRBV2; j_call: TRBJ2-7; d_call: .; clone_size: .; cdr3_aa: CASKRVRTPSSYEQYF; cdr3_nt: TGTGCCAGCAAAAGGGTGAGAACACCGAGCTCCTACGAGCAGTACTTC
v_call: TRBV12-3/TRBV12-4; j_call: TRBJ1-1; d_call: .; clone_size: few; cdr3_aa: CASSLGCVTEASF; cdr3_nt: TGTGCCAGCAGTTTAGGGTGCGTTACTGAAGCTTCCTTT
v_call: TRBV2; j_call: TRBJ1-6; d_call: TRBD1; clone_size: .; cdr3_aa: CASSEAPGGLNSPLHF; cdr3_nt: TGTGCCAGCAGTGAAGCCCCAGGGGGCCTAAATTCACCCCTCCACTTT
v_call: TRBV12-3/TRBV12-4; j_call: TRBJ1-1; d_call: TRBD1; clone_size: few; cdr3_aa: CASSNQGAPGGTEAFF; cdr3_nt: TGTGCCAGCAGTAACCAGGGGGCCCCCGGTGGCACTGAAGCTTTCTTT
v_call: TRBV2; j_call: TRBJ1-1; d_call: .; clone_size: many; cdr3_aa: CASGEGVGTEAFF; cdr3_nt: TGTGCCAGCGGGGAAGGGGTTGGCACTGAAGCTTTCTTT
v_call: TRBV6-2/TRBV6-3; j_call: TRBJ2-2; d_call: .; clone_size: many; cdr3_aa: CASSYIEGGDGGELFF; cdr3_nt: TGTGCCAGCAGTTACATCGAGGGGGGAGATGGCGGGGAGCTGTTTTTT
v_call: TRBV30; j_call: TRBJ2-1; d_call: TRBD2; clone_size: many; cdr3_aa: CAWQHLAGYNEQFF; cdr3_nt: TGTGCCTGGCAGCACCTAGCGGGCTACAATGAGCAGTTCTTC
v_call: TRBV7-9; j_call: TRBJ1-5; d_call: .; clone_size: many; cdr3_aa: CASSFTGVDQPQHF; cdr3_nt: TGTGCCAGCAGCTTCACTGGGGTGGATCAGCCCCAGCATTTT
v_call: TRBV2; j_call: TRBJ1-6; d_call: .; clone_size: few; cdr3_aa: CARVGWTDNSPLHF; cdr3_nt: TGTGCCAGAGTAGGGTGGACAGATAATTCACCCCTCCACTTT
v_call: TRBV19; j_call: TRBJ2-1; d_call: TRBD2; clone_size: many; cdr3_aa: CASGLAGVYGEQFF; cdr3_nt: TGTGCCAGTGGACTAGCGGGAGTTTACGGGGAGCAGTTCTTC
v_call: TRBV13; j_call: TRBJ2-7; d_call: .; clone_size: many; cdr3_aa: CASSPDQGGEQYF; cdr3_nt: TGTGCCAGCAGCCCCGATCAGGGGGGGGAGCAGTACTTC
v_call: TRBV7-9; j_call: TRBJ1-4; d_call: .; clone_size: many; cdr3_aa: CASSLRRGALNEKLFF; cdr3_nt: TGTGCCAGCAGCTTACGCCGGGGGGCGTTAAATGAAAAACTGTTTTTT
v_call: TRBV19; j_call: TRBJ1-2; d_call: .; clone_size: .; cdr3_aa: CASSPGTRLVGYTF; cdr3_nt: TGTGCCAGTAGTCCCGGGACAAGGCTTGTTGGCTACACCTTC
v_call: TRBV6-1; j_call: TRBJ2-5; d_call: TRBD2; clone_size: few; cdr3_aa: CASSAGLAGAGTQYF; cdr3_nt: TGTGCCAGCAGCGCTGGACTAGCGGGAGCTGGGACCCAGTACTTC
v_call: TRBV6-1; j_call: TRBJ2-7; d_call: TRBD1; clone_size: medium-sized; cdr3_aa: CASSDETGGSYEQYF; cdr3_nt: TGTGCCAGCAGCGATGAGACAGGGGGCTCCTACGAGCAGTACTTC
v_call: TRBV12-3/TRBV12-4; j_call: TRBJ1-2; d_call: .; clone_size: many; cdr3_aa: CASTRGDGYTF; cdr3_nt: TGTGCCAGCACCCGCGGGGATGGCTACACCTTC